The 18 T cell receptor beta chains below come from one sample, sequenced in a study of blood T cell repertoires in COVID-19. TCRdb's copy holds only in-frame clones and misses some; the assay was immunoSEQ multiplex PCR. The data show 60,000 or so clones, over 75% seen once. Sample: peripheral blood. These receptors were collected from a human donor in a cohort sampled during active COVID-19.

The chain recombines TRBV5-6 with TRBJ1-1, with TRBD1 as a possible D gene (5 bases). CDR1 SGHDT and CDR2 YYEEEE come from the germline V gene. V lost 2 bases to trimming and J lost 4 bases, with 12 bases between them. CDR3 length equals 14 residues. Here the CDR3 reads CASSLIQGATEAFF. The CDR3 DNA is TGTGCCAGCAGCTTAATCCAGGGTGCCACTGAAGCTTTCTTT.

The rearrangement uses TRBV11-3 and TRBJ2-3; tentatively, D is TRBD2 (5 bases). The CDR3 loop spans 14 amino acids. Trimming took 0 bases from V and 7 from J, leaving 11 bases between them. Germline CDR1 SGHNT, CDR2 YENEEA. The CDR3 region has the DNA TGTGCCAGCAGCTTAGATCGGAGGAAATATACGCAGTATTTT. This translates into CASSLDRRKYTQYF.

V gene TRBV9 combines with J gene TRBJ1-6; the D is unclear. The V end was cut by 1 base, the J end by 5 bases, with 13 bases between. CDR3 size: 16 residues. CDR1 and CDR2 from the germline V gene are SGDLS and YYNGEE. CDR3 bases: TGTGCCAGCAGCGTACAACCGAGGGCGGATAATTCACCCCTCCACTTT. Residues: CASSVQPRADNSPLHF.

The V gene is TRBV18, the J gene TRBJ2-2; 9 nucleotides agree with TRBD1. The CDR3 extends over 16 amino acids. The V gene's germline CDR1 is KGHSH and CDR2 LQKENI. V dropped 9 bases and J dropped 3; count of bases not matched to a gene: 11. The CDR3 DNA follows: TGTGCCAGTTCCCCAACGGGACAGGGCCACACCGGGGAGCTGTTTTTT. Residues: CASSPTGQGHTGELFF.

This chain joins TRBV7-9 and TRBJ1-5; weak D call: TRBD1 (6 bases). V was shortened by 3 bases and J by 5 bases, with 20 bases between the two germline ends. The CDR3 runs to 17 residues. Germline loops: CDR1 SEHNR, CDR2 FQNEAQ (reference sequence). CDR3: CASSFDSGGLWDQPQHF. CDR3 nucleotides: TGTGCCAGCAGCTTCGACTCGGGGGGGCTGTGGGATCAGCCCCAGCATTTT. The whole variable domain, remainder taken from reference TRBV7-9 and TRBJ1-5, is DTGVSQNPRHKITKRGQNVTFRCDPISEHNRLYWYRQTLGQGPEFLTYFQNEAQLEKSRLLSDRFSAERPKGSFSTLEIQRTEQGDSAMYLCASSFDSGGLWDQPQHFGDGTRLSIL.

The J gene is TRBJ2-1, the V gene TRBV18, with 9 bases matching TRBD2. CDR3 length: 15 residues. Germline values: CDR1 KGHSH, CDR2 LQKENI. The ends lost 0 bases at V and 7 bases at J; junction bases unmatched: 4. In DNA form, the CDR3 reads TGTGCCAGCTCACCACCCGCGGGGGGGCTAAATGAGCAGTTCTTC. As protein: CASSPPAGGLNEQFF. The whole variable domain, filled in from reference TRBV18 and TRBJ2-1, reads NAGVMQNPRHLVRRRGQEARLRCSPMKGHSHVYWYRQLPEEGLKFMVYLQKENIIDESGMPKERFSAEFPKEGPSILRIQQVVRGDSAAYFCASSPPAGGLNEQFFGPGTRLTVL.

The chain employs TRBV2 and TRBJ1-2, with no clear D. This CDR3 region has 9 residues. The germline gives CDR1 SNHLY, CDR2 FYNNEI. V was pared by 9 bases and J by 8 bases, with 7 bases between. DNA of the CDR3: TGTGCCAGTTCATTGGGCTACACCTTC. It codes for CASSLGYTF.

The table lists this clone with a few counts. The J gene is TRBJ2-2, the V gene TRBV3-1 (or the pseudogene TRBV3-2); perhaps TRBD1 as D (5 bases). Trimming cost V 1 base and J 6 bases, with 12 bases left between them. There are 15 residues in the CDR3. Germline assignment: CDR1 LGHDT and CDR2 YNNKEL (reference sequence). The CDR3: CASSQGRVGAGELFF. Written as DNA, the CDR3 is TGTGCCAGCAGCCAAGGAAGGGTAGGGGCCGGGGAGCTGTTTTTT.

The chain uses TRBV3-1 (or the pseudogene TRBV3-2) and TRBJ1-4; 7 bases map to TRBD1. V gave up 4 bases and J gave up 7 bases; unmatched junction bases: 9. The CDR3 covers 15 residues. Germline lookup yields CDR1 LGHDT and CDR2 YNNKEL (reference sequence). The CDR3 here is CASSLLTGNPEKLFF. CDR3 DNA sequence: TGTGCCAGCAGCCTTCTGACAGGGAATCCTGAAAAACTGTTTTTT.

This clone was counted a single time. The chain joins TRBV5-4 to TRBJ1-2; 7 bases align to TRBD1. The CDR3 loop spans 14 amino acids. Germline-derived CDR1 and CDR2 are SGHNT and YYREEE (reference sequence). The trim removed 4 bases at V and 5 bases at J, leaving 8 bases unmatched. This CDR3 is CASSPPGQRYGYTF. Here the CDR3 DNA reads TGTGCCAGCAGCCCGCCGGGACAGAGATATGGCTACACCTTC.

The chain joins TRBV18 to TRBJ2-2, with D maybe TRBD2 (5 bases). In germline, CDR1 is KGHSH, CDR2 LQKENI. This CDR3 has 16 residues. Trimming stripped 0 bases from V and 2 bases from J, with 10 bases between. This chain's CDR3 is CASSPPEGRNTGELFF. CDR3 sequence (DNA): TGTGCCAGCTCACCACCCGAGGGCCGAAACACCGGGGAGCTGTTTTTT.

The chain combines TRBV6-6 with TRBJ1-1; the match to TRBD1 covers 7 bases. The V and J ends lost 4 bases and 6 bases, in that order; junction bases with no gene match: 11. This CDR3 is built from 15 residues. CDR1 MNHNY and CDR2 SVGAGI come from the germline V gene (reference sequence). CDR3 sequence reads: CASSSQGVGSAEAFF. The CDR3 nucleotides are TGTGCCAGCAGTTCCCAGGGGGTCGGGAGCGCTGAAGCTTTCTTT.

A word on this clone: This same CDR3 is encoded by further DNA sequences in the sample. The genes are TRBV7-3 and TRBJ1-1; no clear D. The CDR3 sequence is 14 residues long. Per the germline V gene, CDR1 is SGHTA and CDR2 is FQGTGA. Trimming cost V 0 bases and J 1 base, with 6 bases left between them. This CDR3 reads CASSLTGGNTEAFF. CDR3 coding DNA: TGTGCCAGCAGCTTAACCGGTGGGAACACTGAAGCTTTCTTT.

The rearrangement uses TRBV30 and TRBJ2-7; possible D gene TRBD2, 6 bases. Between the trimmed V and J ends, which lost 7 bases and 3 bases, there was a span of 19 bases. CDR3 length equals 14 residues. In germline, CDR1 is GTSNPN, CDR2 SVGIG (reference sequence). The CDR3 sequence: CAYNGGATGYEQYF. As DNA, the CDR3 is TGTGCCTACAATGGAGGGGCTACGGGCTACGAGCAGTACTTC.

The chain couples TRBV5-6 to TRBJ1-1; D is unresolved. This CDR3 region has 13 residues. Germline CDR1 is SGHDT and CDR2 is YYEEEE. Trimming removed 6 bases at V and 0 bases at J, with 9 bases between. The CDR3: CASTARLNTEAFF. CDR3 DNA sequence: TGTGCCAGCACCGCCAGGTTGAACACTGAAGCTTTCTTT.

V usage is TRBV10-2 and J usage is TRBJ1-2, with 7 bases matching TRBD1. The germline gives CDR1 WSHSY, CDR2 SAAADI. The ends lost 0 bases at V and 5 bases at J; junction bases unmatched: 3. The length of the CDR3 is 14 residues. CDR3 nucleotides: TGCGCCAGCAGTGAGTCTACAGGGGCGTATGGCTACACCTTC. Translating it yields CASSESTGAYGYTF.

This clone was seen more than once but under ten times. V and J are TRBV4-3 and TRBJ2-1; 10 nucleotides agree with TRBD2. Germline values: CDR1 LGHNA, CDR2 YSLEER. V lost 0 bases and J lost 3; bases outside the gene matches: 11. The CDR3 runs to 19 residues. In nucleotides, the CDR3 is TGCGCCAGCAGCCAAGAACTGAGCGGGGGGGCCAGTTACTACAATGAGCAGTTCTTC. Its translation: CASSQELSGGASYYNEQFF.

CDR3 DNA sequence: TGTGCCAGCGTCAACAGGGGGTTTCAGCCCCAGCATTTT. The encoded protein is CASVNRGFQPQHF. V usage is TRBV6-5 and J usage is TRBJ1-5; 8 positions match TRBD1. The CDR3 is 13 amino acids. V shed 8 bases, J shed 6 bases, and the junction held 6 bases outside the gene matches. The germline V gene has CDR1 MNHEY and CDR2 SVGAGI.